The 3 T cell receptor beta chains reported below all come from one sample, sequenced in a study of vaccination effects on CD4 cells after COVID-19. Prior to sequencing, the ViraFEST assay stimulated PBMC with viral peptide pools, which expanded the antigen-specific CD4+ T cells. After around ten days in culture, the CD4+ T cells were isolated. Documented for the person is a PCR-confirmed SARS-CoV-2 infection occurring between March and December 2020. Each participant received a vaccine that was either BNT162b2 or mRNA-1273, given as two doses. Their antigen targets remain unknown. Assay: immunoSEQ multiplex PCR; the TCRdb copy retains only in-frame clones and omits some. Among 11,000 to 15,000 clones listed, over 60% were seen once. Sequencing was performed on CD4+ T cells from PBMCs cultured with HCoV-NL63 spike peptides, taken after COVID-19 vaccination. These receptors were taken from a human donor who had a prior SARS-CoV-2 infection.

The rearrangement links TRBV19 to TRBJ2-5, with 8 bases fitting TRBD2. The CDR3 has 14 residues. Germline lookup yields CDR1 LNHDA and CDR2 SQIVND (reference sequence). Unmatched junction bases numbered 4, after V lost 6 bases and J lost 1 base. Here the CDR3 DNA reads TGTGCCAGTAGGGGGCGGGAGGTCCAAGAGACCCAGTACTTC. It codes for CASRGREVQETQYF.

The rearrangement links TRBV15 to TRBJ2-1; D is unclear. The V gene's germline CDR1 is LNHNV and CDR2 YYDKDF (reference sequence). The length of the CDR3 is 16 residues. V lost 2 bases to trimming and J lost 2 bases, with 13 bases between them. Here the CDR3 reads CATSRSLGAAYNEQFF. CDR3 nucleotides: TGTGCCACCAGCAGATCCTTGGGCGCCGCCTACAATGAGCAGTTCTTC.

The genes are TRBV11-2 and TRBJ2-7; D remains unclear. This CDR3 spans 14 amino acids. With 0 bases removed from V and 3 bases from J, the gap between germline ends came to 9 bases. The germline CDR1 and CDR2 sequences are SGHAT and FQNNGV. For the CDR3, the DNA is TGTGCCAGCAGCTTAGAGCTTCAAAGCTACGAGCAGTACTTC. As protein: CASSLELQSYEQYF.